This T cell receptor (beta chain) was retrieved from a study of cytomegalovirus exposure and HLA in healthy donors. Study results and caveats: Reported performance of the classifier showed diagnosis of cytomegalovirus status with high specificity and sensitivity. Listed as cytomegalovirus-associated were 150 or so TCR beta chains.

Among the 110 or so subjects of the validation cohort, separate from the approximately 670-subject first cohort, were the donors. The data were produced by immunoSEQ multiplex PCR, yet TCRdb's version contains in-frame clones alone and is incomplete. The sample lists over 200,000 clones, around nine tenths occurring once. About this clone: No antigen is known for it.

The clonotype was recovered from a woman under 30 in good health and CMV-seronegative. Sample: PBMCs.

CDR3 nucleotide sequence: TGTGCCAGCTCACCAAGCCTACTACAGGGCTCCTACGAGCAGTACTTC. This gives the protein CASSPSLLQGSYEQYF. The V call is TRBV18, the J call TRBJ2-7, with a possible D match to TRBD1 (6 bases). The CDR3 spans 16 residues. V lost 2 bases and J lost 0, with 14 bases in between. CDR1 KGHSH and CDR2 LQKENI come from the germline V gene. Based on the CDR3 plus reference TRBV18 and TRBJ2-7, the full variable domain is NAGVMQNPRHLVRRRGQEARLRCSPMKGHSHVYWYRQLPEEGLKFMVYLQKENIIDESGMPKERFSAEFPKEGPSILRIQQVVRGDSAAYFCASSPSLLQGSYEQYFGPGTRLTVT.